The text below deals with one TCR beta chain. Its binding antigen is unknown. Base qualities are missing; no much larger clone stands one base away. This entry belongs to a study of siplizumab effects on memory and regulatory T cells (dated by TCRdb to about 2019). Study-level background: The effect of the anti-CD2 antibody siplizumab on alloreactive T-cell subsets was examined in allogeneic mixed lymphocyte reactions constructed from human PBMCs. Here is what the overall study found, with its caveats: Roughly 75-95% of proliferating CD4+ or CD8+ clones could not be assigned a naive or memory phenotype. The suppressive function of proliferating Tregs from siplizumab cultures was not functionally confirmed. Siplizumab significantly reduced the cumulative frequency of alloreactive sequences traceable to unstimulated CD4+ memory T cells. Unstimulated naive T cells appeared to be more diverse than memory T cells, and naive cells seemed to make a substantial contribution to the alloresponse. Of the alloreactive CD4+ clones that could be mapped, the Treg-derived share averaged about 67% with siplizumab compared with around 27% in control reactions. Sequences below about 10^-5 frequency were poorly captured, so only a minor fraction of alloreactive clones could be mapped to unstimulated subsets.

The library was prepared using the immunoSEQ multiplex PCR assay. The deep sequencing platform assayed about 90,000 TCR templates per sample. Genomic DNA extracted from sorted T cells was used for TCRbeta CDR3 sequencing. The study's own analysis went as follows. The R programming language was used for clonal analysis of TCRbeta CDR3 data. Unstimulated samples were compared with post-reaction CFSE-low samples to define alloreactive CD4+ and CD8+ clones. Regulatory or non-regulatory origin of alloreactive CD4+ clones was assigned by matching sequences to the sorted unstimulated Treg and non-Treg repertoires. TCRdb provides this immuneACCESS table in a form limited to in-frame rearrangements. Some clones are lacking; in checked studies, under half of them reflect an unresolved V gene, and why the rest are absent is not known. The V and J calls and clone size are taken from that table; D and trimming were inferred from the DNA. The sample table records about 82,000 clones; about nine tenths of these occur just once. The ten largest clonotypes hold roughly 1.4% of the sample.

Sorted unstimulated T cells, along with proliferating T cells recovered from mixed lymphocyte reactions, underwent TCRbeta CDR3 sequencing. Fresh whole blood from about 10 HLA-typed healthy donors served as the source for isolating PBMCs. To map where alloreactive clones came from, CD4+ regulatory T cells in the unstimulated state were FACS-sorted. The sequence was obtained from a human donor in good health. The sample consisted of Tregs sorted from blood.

Read as DNA, the sequence is TGTGCCAGCAGTTGGGACAGGGGGGATGGAGAGACCCAGTACTTC. Its product reads: CASSWDRGDGETQYF. Recombination connected TRBV6-6 to TRBJ2-5; the junction holds 11 bases that match TRBD1. For CDR1 and CDR2, the germline V gene (reference sequence) lists MNHNY and SVGAGI. Here V drops 4 bases and J drops 4 bases, and the junction holds 5 bases not matched to any gene. There are 15 amino acids in the CDR3, from cysteine to phenylalanine inclusive. Of all the DNA, just the CDR3 is kept, 45 bases in frame from base 1.